The 24 T cell receptor beta chains reported below all come from one sample, sequenced in a study of T cells in Graves' hyperthyroidism and ophthalmopathy. Amplification targeted TCR beta CDR3 regions from RNA transcripts. During a first-round RT-PCR of the TCR CDR3, the HTBI primer set was used. TCRdb re-analysed the multiplex PCR reads in MiXCR, keeping a single row per CDR3 protein. The top ten hold around a third of the sample, which has some 300,000 distinct CDR3 sequences, roughly 15% seen once. Sequenced input: blood. The receptors here all came from a man aged 25-45 years with Graves' hyperthyroidism.

Regarding this clonotype: A much larger clone lies one base from this, so it may be a read error. This chain joins TRBV20-1 and TRBJ1-1; perhaps TRBD1 as D (5 bases). The CDR3 has 14 amino acids. Germline loops: CDR1 DFQATT, CDR2 SNEGSKA (reference sequence). The CDR3 nucleotides read TGCAGTGCCGCCGGGGGGGGACTGAACACTGAAGGTTTCTTT. Its translation: CSAAGGGLNTEGFF.

This clonotype was counted at least ten times. The chain has TRBV11-2 and TRBJ2-7; TRBD2 matches at 9 bases. Germline V lookup: CDR1 SGHAT, CDR2 FQNNGV. CDR3 size: 16 residues. Trimming at V came to 6 bases and at J to 1 base, leaving 10 bases not matched to a gene. CDR3 sequence: CASRRLSSGRSYEQYF. As DNA, the CDR3 is TGTGCCAGCAGGCGCCTCTCGAGCGGGAGGTCCTACGAGCAGTACTTC.

The chain combines TRBV11-2 with TRBJ1-5; D is unresolved. V was clipped by 0 bases and J by 3 bases, with 9 bases between them. The CDR3 is 15 amino acids. CDR1 is SGHAT and CDR2 is FQNNGV in the germline V gene. The CDR3 region is CASSLDGRINQPQHF. The CDR3, as DNA: TGTGCCAGCAGCTTAGATGGACGGATCAATCAGCCCCAGCATTTT.

There are a few counts of this clonotype. This chain joins TRBV30 and TRBJ1-1; TRBD1 might be the D (6 bases). V was pared by 3 bases and J by 0 bases, with 20 bases between. The CDR3 length is 17 residues. Germline V lookup: CDR1 GTSNPN, CDR2 SVGIG (reference sequence). CDR3 DNA: TGTGCCTGGAGCCTGCTTCGAGCCAGGGGACTGAACACTGAAGCTTTCTTT. Protein: CAWSLLRARGLNTEAFF.

This clonotype has just a few counts. V is TRBV29-1 and J is TRBJ1-2; D may be TRBD1 (6 bases). The V end lost 4 bases, the J end lost 4 bases, and 16 bases lay between the germline ends. The CDR3 covers 14 residues. The germline gives CDR1 SQVTM, CDR2 ANQGSEA. CDR3 sequence (DNA): TGCAGCGTTGGGCCCGAAGGGGGGCCCTATGGCTACACCTTC. This sequence encodes CSVGPEGGPYGYTF.

This clonotype appeared many times. The chain uses TRBV6-1 and TRBJ2-1, with unresolved D. The CDR3 runs 14 residues. Germline V gene data show CDR1 as MNHNS and CDR2 as SASEGT. The ends were cut back, 8 bases at V and 5 bases at J, with 16 bases in the middle. The CDR3 is CASEVFPRDNEQFF. In nucleotides, the CDR3 is TGTGCCAGCGAGGTTTTCCCACGTGACAATGAGCAGTTCTTC.

J is TRBJ2-2 and V is TRBV6-5, with 10 bases fitting TRBD2. The CDR3 sequence is 15 residues long. V dropped 1 base and J dropped 5; count of bases not matched to a gene: 1. Germline CDR1 MNHEY, CDR2 SVGAGI. CDR3 region: CASSYLAGGTGELFF. The CDR3 DNA reads as TGTGCCAGCAGTTACTTAGCGGGGGGAACCGGGGAGCTGTTTTTT.

This clonotype showed up many times. The chain links TRBV2 to TRBJ1-5; D not resolved. CDR3 length: 13 amino acids. Germline V lookup: CDR1 SNHLY, CDR2 FYNNEI. Trimming stripped 4 bases from V and 1 base from J, with 5 bases between. CDR3 nucleotides: TGTGCCAGCAGTGTACAGAGCAATCAGCCCCAGCATTTT. Translation: CASSVQSNQPQHF.

This sequence joins TRBV28 and TRBJ2-7; 9 nucleotides line up with TRBD1. The CDR3 length is 14 residues. Germline lookup yields CDR1 MDHEN and CDR2 SYDVKM. Germline trimming cut 6 bases from V and 2 bases from J; bases unmatched to any gene: 5. CDR3 sequence: CASRGTGGTYEQYF. The CDR3 DNA follows: TGTGCCAGCAGGGGCACAGGGGGCACCTACGAGCAGTACTTC.

This clonotype has at least ten counts. The chain combines TRBV3-1 with TRBJ1-6; D may be TRBD1 (5 bases). This CDR3 is built from 14 residues. V lost 3 bases to trimming and J lost 6 bases, with 9 bases between them. The germline V gene has CDR1 LGHDT and CDR2 YNNKEL (reference sequence). CDR3 nucleotide sequence: TGTGCCAGCAGCCATGGACAAGCTAATTCACCCCTCCACTTT. It yields the protein CASSHGQANSPLHF.

This clonotype was observed at least ten times. CDR3: CASSFIGGDEAFF. The CDR3, as DNA: TGTGCCAGCAGTTTCATCGGGGGGGATGAAGCTTTCTTT. The rearrangement joins TRBV12-3 or TRBV12-4 to TRBJ1-1; TRBD1 might be the D (5 bases). Trimming removed 3 bases from V and 7 bases from J, with 12 bases in between. The CDR3 is 13 residues long.

At least ten counts were recorded for this clonotype. The V and J genes are TRBV20-1 and TRBJ1-1; D not resolved. Germline values: CDR1 DFQATT, CDR2 SNEGSKA (reference sequence). Trimming removed 6 bases from V and 7 bases from J, with 21 bases in between. The CDR3 consists of 14 residues. CDR3 DNA: TGCAGTGCCGGTGGAGTGAGGGCATCGGATGAAGCTTTCTTT. Its protein is CSAGGVRASDEAFF.

This clonotype was counted many times. The rearrangement links TRBV28 to TRBJ2-6, with no clear D. This CDR3 is built from 15 residues. Looked up from germline, CDR1 is MDHEN and CDR2 is SYDVKM. With 3 bases removed from V and 0 bases from J, the gap between germline ends came to 6 bases. CDR3 DNA sequence: TGTGCCAGCAGTTTCGCCAACTCTGGGGCCAACGTCCTGACTTTC. It encodes CASSFANSGANVLTF.

In this sample, this clonotype turned up many times. As DNA, the CDR3 is TGCGCCAGCAGCTTGGCGATCGGAGAGACCCAGTACTTC. The encoded protein is CASSLAIGETQYF. J is TRBJ2-5 and V is TRBV5-1; no clear D gene. The CDR3 runs to 13 residues. Germline values: CDR1 SGHRS, CDR2 YFSETQ. V was pared by 0 bases and J by 4 bases, with 7 bases between.

The chain employs TRBV6-1 and TRBJ2-2; 7 positions agree with TRBD2. This CDR3 region has 12 residues. Germline CDR1 is MNHNS and CDR2 is SASEGT. The CDR3 sequence is CGAGVYTGELFF. The CDR3, as DNA: TGTGGGGCGGGAGTTTACACCGGGGAGCTGTTTTTT.

This clonotype was counted a few times. The chain uses TRBV6-5 and TRBJ1-1; the D is unclear. Germline V gene lookup returns CDR1 MNHEY and CDR2 SVGAGI. Trimming left V 0 bases short and J 0 bases short, with 8 bases between. The CDR3 covers 15 residues. CDR3 nucleotides: TGTGCCAGCAGTTACTCTGCCCTCATGAACACTGAAGCTTTCTTT. Translation: CASSYSALMNTEAFF.

This clonotype was seen more than once but under ten times. The chain joins TRBV25-1 to TRBJ1-6; D may be TRBD1 (5 bases). The CDR3 is 14 amino acids. CDR1 and CDR2 (germline): MGHDK, SYGVNS. With 5 bases removed from V and 6 bases from J, the gap between germline ends came to 11 bases. The CDR3: CASSPSGRNSPLHF. The CDR3 DNA follows: TGTGCCAGCAGTCCGTCAGGGCGTAATTCACCCCTCCACTTT.

The chain uses TRBV4-1 and TRBJ1-2, with D perhaps matching TRBD1 (5 bases). V was clipped by 0 bases and J by 8 bases, with 7 bases between them. From germline, CDR1 is MGHRA and CDR2 YSYEKL. This CDR3 comprises 12 residues. CDR3 DNA: TGCGCCAGCAGCCAAGAGGGGCGCGGCTACACCTTC. This sequence encodes CASSQEGRGYTF.

In DNA form, the CDR3 reads TGCAGTGCTAGAGGGGGGGGGGGGGTAGGAGAGACCCAGTACTTC. Its translation is CSARGGGGVGETQYF. The V and J genes are TRBV20-1 and TRBJ2-5; 7 bases are a match to TRBD2. V was pared by 1 base and J by 4 bases, with 9 bases of the junction left unmatched. This CDR3 spans 15 amino acids. Germline CDR1 reads DFQATT; CDR2 reads SNEGSKA (reference sequence).

This clonotype was picked up a small number of times. This sequence joins TRBV20-1 and TRBJ2-7, with unresolved D. Looked up from germline, CDR1 is DFQATT and CDR2 is SNEGSKA (reference sequence). The CDR3 is made up of 12 amino acids. The V end was cut by 0 bases, the J end by 3 bases, with 6 bases between. CDR3 nucleotide sequence: TGCAGTGCTAGAGATTTTCGCTACGAGCAGTACTTC. It translates to CSARDFRYEQYF.

This clonotype was seen more than once but under ten times. The rearrangement links TRBV20-1 to TRBJ2-5, with D maybe TRBD1 (6 bases). This CDR3 contains 13 residues. Germline-derived CDR1 and CDR2 are DFQATT and SNEGSKA (reference sequence). The V gene lost 5 bases and the J gene lost 5 bases, with 15 bases spanning the gap. The CDR3 DNA reads TGCAGTGCTCTACAGGGCAGGAAGGAGACCCAGTACTTC. Translating it yields CSALQGRKETQYF.

This clonotype came up many times. The chain recombines TRBV6-1 with TRBJ2-1, with D tentatively TRBD2 (6 bases). V lost 5 bases and J lost 4, with 18 bases in between. CDR1 and CDR2 from the germline V gene are MNHNS and SASEGT. CDR3 length: 16 residues. DNA of the CDR3: TGTGCCAGCAGTCAGGACGGGCGGGGCCTATACAATGAGCAGTTCTTC. Translating gives CASSQDGRGLYNEQFF.

This clonotype appeared many times. The DNA for the CDR3 is TGTGCCAGCAGCCAAGGGCGACGGGCCCAGCAGTATTTT. Protein: CASSQGRRAQQYF. This chain joins TRBV7-3 and TRBJ2-3; D call uncertain. Between the trimmed V and J ends, which lost 5 bases and 11 bases, there was a span of 17 bases. The CDR3 is 13 residues long. Germline V gene sequence: CDR1 SGHTA, CDR2 FQGTGA.

The chain employs TRBV27 and TRBJ2-2; TRBD2 is a possible D gene (7 bases). The V and J ends lost 1 base and 4 bases respectively, with 13 bases between them. Germline V gives CDR1 MNHEY, CDR2 SMNVEV (reference sequence). The CDR3 is made up of 16 amino acids. In DNA form, the CDR3 reads TGTGCCAGCAGTTTATTTCTAGGGGGGGGCACCGGGGAGCTGTTTTTT. This sequence encodes CASSLFLGGGTGELFF.